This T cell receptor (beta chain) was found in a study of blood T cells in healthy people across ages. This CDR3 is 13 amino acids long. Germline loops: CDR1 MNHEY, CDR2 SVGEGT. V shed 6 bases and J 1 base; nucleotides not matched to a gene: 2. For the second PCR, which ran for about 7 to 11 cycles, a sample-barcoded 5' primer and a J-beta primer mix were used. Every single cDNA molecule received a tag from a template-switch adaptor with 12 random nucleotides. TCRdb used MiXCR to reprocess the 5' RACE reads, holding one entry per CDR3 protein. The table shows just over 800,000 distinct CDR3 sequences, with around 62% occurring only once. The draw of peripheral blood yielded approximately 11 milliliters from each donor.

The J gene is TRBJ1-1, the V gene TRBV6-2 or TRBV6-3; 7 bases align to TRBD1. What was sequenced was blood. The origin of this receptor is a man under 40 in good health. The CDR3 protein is CASRTGRNTEAFF. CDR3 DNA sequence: TGTGCCAGCAGGACAGGGAGGAACACTGAAGCTTTCTTT.